This paragraph reports one TCR beta chain. The sample is drawn from a study of blood T cell repertoires in COVID-19. All enrollees were about 18 to 90 years old and from 20 to 25 US areas. Cohort 3 donors counted as recovered after two negative PCRs, clearance, or resolved symptoms. Authors' data handling: The authors estimated nucleated cell counts from reference gene primer amplification. Produced via immunoSEQ multiplex PCR; TCRdb's table is partial and in-frame only. V and J calls and clone size are as listed in that table; D and trimming were resolved from the DNA. The table has under 450,000 clones, 80% to 90% seen once. This CDR3 is built from 13 residues. Germline V lookup: CDR1 MGHDK, CDR2 SYGVNS. Trimming took 8 bases from V and 3 from J; bases not matched to a gene: 4.

The TCR sequence derives from a young man who had recovered from COVID-19. The rearrangement links TRBV25-1 to TRBJ1-2, with 9 nucleotides matching TRBD1. The sample consisted of PBMCs or T cells enriched from blood (not recorded which). CDR3 in DNA: TGTGCCAGCGAGACAGGGGGGGACTATGGCTACACCTTC. This sequence encodes CASETGGDYGYTF.